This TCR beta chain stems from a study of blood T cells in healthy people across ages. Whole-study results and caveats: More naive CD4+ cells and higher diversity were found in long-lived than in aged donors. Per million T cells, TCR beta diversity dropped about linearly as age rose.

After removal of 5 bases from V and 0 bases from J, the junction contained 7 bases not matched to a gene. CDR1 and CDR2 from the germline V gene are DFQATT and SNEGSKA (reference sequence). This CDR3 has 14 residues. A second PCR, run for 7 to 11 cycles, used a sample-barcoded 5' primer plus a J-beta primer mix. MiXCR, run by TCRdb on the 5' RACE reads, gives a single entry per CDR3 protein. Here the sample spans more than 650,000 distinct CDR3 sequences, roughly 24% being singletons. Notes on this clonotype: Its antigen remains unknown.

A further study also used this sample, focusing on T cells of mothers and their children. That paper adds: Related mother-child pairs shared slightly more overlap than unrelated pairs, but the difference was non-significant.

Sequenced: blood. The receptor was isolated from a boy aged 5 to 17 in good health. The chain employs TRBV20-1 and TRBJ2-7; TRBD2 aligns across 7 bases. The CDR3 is CSASNRDYSYEQYF. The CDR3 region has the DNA TGCAGTGCTTCTAACCGGGACTACTCCTACGAGCAGTACTTC.